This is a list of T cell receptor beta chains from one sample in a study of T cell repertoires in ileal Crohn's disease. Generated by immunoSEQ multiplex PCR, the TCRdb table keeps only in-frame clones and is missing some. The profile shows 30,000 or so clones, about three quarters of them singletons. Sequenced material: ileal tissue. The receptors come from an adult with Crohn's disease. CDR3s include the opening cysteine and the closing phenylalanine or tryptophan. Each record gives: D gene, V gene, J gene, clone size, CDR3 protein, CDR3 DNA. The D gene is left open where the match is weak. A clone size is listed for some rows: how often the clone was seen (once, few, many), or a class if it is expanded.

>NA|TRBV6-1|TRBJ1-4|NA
CASSDIGQFNEKLFF
TGTGCCAGCAGTGATATCGGACAGTTTAATGAAAAACTGTTTTTT
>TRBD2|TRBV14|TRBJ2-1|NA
CASSEHDSGSSYNEQFF
TGTGCCAGCAGCGAGCACGATAGCGGGAGCTCCTACAATGAGCAGTTCTTC
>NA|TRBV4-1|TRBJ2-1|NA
CASSELNNEQFF
TGCGCCAGCAGCGAACTCAACAATGAGCAGTTCTTC
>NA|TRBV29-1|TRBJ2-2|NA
CSAQNTGELFF
TGCAGCGCACAGAACACCGGGGAGCTGTTTTTT
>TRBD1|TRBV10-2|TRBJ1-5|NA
CASSVQGGIGAQHF
TGCGCCAGCAGTGTACAGGGGGGGATTGGGGCCCAGCATTTT
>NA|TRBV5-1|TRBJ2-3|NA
CASSLGGFADTQYF
TGCGCCAGCAGCTTGGGAGGGTTCGCAGATACGCAGTATTTT
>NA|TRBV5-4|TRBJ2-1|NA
CASSLFYGNEQFF
TGTGCCAGCAGCTTGTTTTACGGCAATGAGCAGTTCTTC
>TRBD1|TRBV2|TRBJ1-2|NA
CASSDFGTEYGYTF
TGTGCCAGCAGTGATTTCGGGACAGAGTATGGCTACACCTTC
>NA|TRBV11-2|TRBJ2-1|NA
CASSLGRNNEQFF
TGTGCCAGCAGCTTAGGCAGGAACAATGAGCAGTTCTTC
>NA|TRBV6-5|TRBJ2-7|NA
CASSYGGAPGFYEQYF
TGTGCCAGCAGTTACGGAGGGGCTCCCGGGTTCTACGAGCAGTACTTC
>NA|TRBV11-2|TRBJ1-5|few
CASSPQASQPQHF
TGTGCCAGCAGCCCACAGGCCTCTCAGCCCCAGCATTTT
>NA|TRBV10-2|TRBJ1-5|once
CASSEIGRVGQPQHF
TGCGCCAGCAGTGAGATAGGCAGGGTTGGGCAGCCCCAGCATTTT
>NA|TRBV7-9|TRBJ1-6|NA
CASSLDVYSPLHF
TGTGCCAGCAGCTTAGATGTCTATTCACCCCTCCACTTT
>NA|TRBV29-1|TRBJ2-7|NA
CSAESMSKGLYEQYF
TGCAGCGCTGAGAGCATGTCCAAGGGGCTCTACGAGCAGTACTTC
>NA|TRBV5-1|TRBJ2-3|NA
CASRIGGQSTDTQYF
TGCGCCAGCAGAATAGGCGGACAGAGCACAGATACGCAGTATTTT
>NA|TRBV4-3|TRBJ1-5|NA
CASSQDIIIGQPQHF
TGCGCCAGCAGCCAAGATATAATAATCGGTCAGCCCCAGCATTTT
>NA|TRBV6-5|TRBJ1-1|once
CASRTRTEAFF
TGTGCCAGCCGCACCAGGACTGAAGCTTTCTTT
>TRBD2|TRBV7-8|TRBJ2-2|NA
CASNYPRGGITGELFF
TGTGCCAGCAACTACCCTCGGGGGGGCATCACCGGGGAGCTGTTTTTT
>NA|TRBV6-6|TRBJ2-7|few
CAVLGVGPEGYEQYF
TGTGCCGTCCTCGGAGTAGGACCCGAGGGCTACGAGCAGTACTTC
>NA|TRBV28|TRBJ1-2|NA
CASTPYGGSNYGYTF
TGTGCCAGCACCCCTTATGGGGGCTCCAACTATGGCTACACCTTC
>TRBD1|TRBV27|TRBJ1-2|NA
CASSLSGTGGFYGYTF
TGTGCCAGCAGTTTGTCCGGGACAGGGGGCTTCTATGGCTACACCTTC
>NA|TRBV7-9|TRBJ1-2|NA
CASSLEEGVYGYTF
TGTGCCAGCAGCTTAGAAGAGGGCGTCTATGGCTACACCTTC
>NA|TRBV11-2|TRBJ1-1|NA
CASSTGTEAFF
TGTGCCAGCAGCACCGGCACTGAAGCTTTCTTT
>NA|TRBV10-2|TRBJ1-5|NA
CASSDVDQPQHF
TGCGCCAGCAGTGATGTCGATCAGCCCCAGCATTTT
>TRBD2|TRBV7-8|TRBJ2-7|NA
CASSLPPGTSGGSGCSF
TGTGCCAGCAGCTTACCCCCCGGAACTAGCGGGGGCTCTGGATGTAGCTTC
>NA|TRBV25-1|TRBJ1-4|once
CASSRRGEGTNEKLFF
TGTGCCAGCAGCCGTCGGGGGGAAGGGACTAATGAAAAACTGTTTTTT
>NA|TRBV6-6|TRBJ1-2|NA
CASSPPAGSRNYGYTF
TGTGCCAGCAGTCCCCCGGCGGGCAGCCGAAACTATGGCTACACCTTC
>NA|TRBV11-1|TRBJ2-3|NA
CASSFGDTQYF
TGTGCCAGCAGCTTCGGGGATACGCAGTATTTT
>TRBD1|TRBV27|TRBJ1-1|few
CASSLTDRGFEAFF
TGTGCCAGCAGTTTAACGGACAGGGGGTTTGAAGCTTTCTTT
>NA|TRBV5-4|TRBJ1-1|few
CASSSTNTEAFF
TGTGCCAGCAGCTCTACGAACACTGAAGCTTTCTTT
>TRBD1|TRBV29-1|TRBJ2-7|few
CSTGQVGGGEQYF
TGCAGCACGGGACAGGTGGGGGGAGGTGAGCAGTACTTC
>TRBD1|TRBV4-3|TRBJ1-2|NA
CASSQLGTGWDGYTF
TGCGCCAGCAGCCAACTTGGGACAGGGTGGGATGGCTACACCTTC
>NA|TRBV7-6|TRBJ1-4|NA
CASSAQNPTVNEKLFF
TGTGCCAGCAGCGCTCAGAACCCCACAGTGAATGAAAAACTGTTTTTT
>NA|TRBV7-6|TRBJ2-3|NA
CASSLAPDTQYF
TGTGCCAGCAGCTTAGCCCCGGATACGCAGTATTTT
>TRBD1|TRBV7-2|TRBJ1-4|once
CASSLGGQGWEKLFF
TGTGCCAGCAGCTTAGGGGGACAGGGGTGGGAAAAACTGTTTTTT
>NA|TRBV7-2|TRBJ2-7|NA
CASSLARPPYEQYF
TGTGCCAGCAGCTTAGCCAGGCCGCCCTACGAGCAGTACTTC
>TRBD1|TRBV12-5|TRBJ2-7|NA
CASGSWTGNEQYF
TGTGCTAGTGGTTCTTGGACAGGGAACGAGCAGTACTTC
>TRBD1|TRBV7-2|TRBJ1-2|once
CASSGQEGNGGYTF
TGTGCCAGCTCAGGACAGGAAGGGAATGGTGGCTACACCTTC
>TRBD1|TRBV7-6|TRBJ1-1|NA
CASSLWYRGNTEAFF
TGTGCCAGCAGCTTATGGTACAGGGGAAACACTGAAGCTTTCTTT
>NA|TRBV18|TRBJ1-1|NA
CASSAGRNTEAFF
TGTGCCAGCTCTGCTGGGCGAAACACTGAAGCTTTCTTT
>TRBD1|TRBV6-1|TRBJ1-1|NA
CASSATGVGTEAFF
TGTGCCAGCAGTGCGACAGGGGTTGGGACTGAAGCTTTCTTT
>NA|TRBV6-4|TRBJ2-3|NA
CASSDVGGTDTQYF
TGTGCCAGCAGTGACGTAGGGGGTACAGATACGCAGTATTTT
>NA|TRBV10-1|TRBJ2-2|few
CASRAGFSGELFF
TGCGCCAGCCGTGCAGGGTTTTCCGGGGAGCTGTTTTTT
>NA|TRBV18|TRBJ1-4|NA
CASSPPKAGGEKLFF
TGTGCCAGCTCACCACCGAAGGCCGGGGGTGAAAAACTGTTTTTT
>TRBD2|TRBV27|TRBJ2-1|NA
CASSSLRLAGVNEQFF
TGTGCCAGCAGTTCCCTAAGGCTAGCGGGGGTAAATGAGCAGTTCTTC
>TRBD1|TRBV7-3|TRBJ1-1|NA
CASSLQGGRTEAFF
TGTGCCAGCAGCCTGCAGGGGGGAAGGACTGAAGCTTTCTTT
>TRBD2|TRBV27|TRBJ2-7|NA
CATRPGLAVGEQYF
TGTGCCACCAGACCCGGACTAGCTGTCGGGGAGCAGTACTTC
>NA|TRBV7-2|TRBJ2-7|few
CASSLDSFAYEQYF
TGTGCCAGCAGCTTGGACAGTTTTGCCTACGAGCAGTACTTC
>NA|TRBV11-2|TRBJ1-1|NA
CASSSQGNTEAFF
TGTGCCAGCAGCTCACAGGGGAACACTGAAGCTTTCTTT
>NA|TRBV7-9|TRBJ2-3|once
CASSFGGALITDTQYF
TGTGCCAGCAGCTTCGGAGGGGCCCTTATCACAGATACGCAGTATTTT
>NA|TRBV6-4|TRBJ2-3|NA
CASSGAGTDTQYF
TGTGCCAGCAGTGGGGCCGGCACAGATACGCAGTATTTT
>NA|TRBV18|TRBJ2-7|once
CASSLQGAYEQYF
TGTGCCAGCTCGCTACAGGGTGCCTACGAGCAGTACTTC
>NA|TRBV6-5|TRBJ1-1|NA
CASSYSAGSPTEAFF
TGTGCCAGCAGTTACTCGGCCGGGTCCCCCACTGAAGCTTTCTTT
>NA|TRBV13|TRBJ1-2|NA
CASSSKFEGYTF
TGTGCCAGCAGCTCTAAGTTCGAGGGCTACACCTTC
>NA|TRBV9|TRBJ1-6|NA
CASSVDEGSYNSPLHF
TGTGCCAGCAGCGTAGATGAGGGATCCTATAATTCACCCCTCCACTTT
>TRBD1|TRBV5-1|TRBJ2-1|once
CASSTGTAYNEQFF
TGCGCCAGTTCCACAGGGACAGCCTACAATGAGCAGTTCTTC
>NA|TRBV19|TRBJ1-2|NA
CASISRISYGYTF
TGTGCCAGTATATCCCGTATTAGTTATGGCTACACCTTC
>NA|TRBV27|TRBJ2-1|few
CASSVTGRSSLF
TGTGCCAGCAGTGTCACCGGTCGTAGTAGTCTCTTC
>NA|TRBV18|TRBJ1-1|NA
CASSTSSTNTEAFF
TGTGCCAGCTCAACTTCTAGCACGAACACTGAAGCTTTCTTT